Described below is a single T cell receptor (beta chain) sequence and its context. The data were obtained in a study of cytomegalovirus exposure and HLA in healthy donors. Germline V gene lookup returns CDR1 MNHEY and CDR2 SVGAGI. The CDR3 is 13 amino acids. J lost 0 bases, V lost 6 bases, and 1 base had no gene match. Generated by immunoSEQ multiplex PCR, the TCRdb table keeps only in-frame clones and is missing some. The sample consists of 65,000 to 75,000 clones, roughly 92% of them appearing once. The TCR sequence derives from a man aged 18 to 29 in good health and CMV-seropositive. The V and J genes are TRBV6-5 and TRBJ1-1; 7 bases line up with TRBD1. The sequencing input was PBMCs. CDR3 protein: CASRGQLNTEAFF. The CDR3 DNA is TGTGCCAGCAGGGGACAGCTGAACACTGAAGCTTTCTTT.